The following is a T cell receptor beta chain sequence with its context. The PCR was carried out with 60 Vbeta primers and 13 Jbeta primers. Libraries were prepared by immunoSEQ multiplex PCR; TCRdb keeps only in-frame clonotypes and omits some of them. The sample has roughly 50,000 clones. The data derive from a study of cytomegalovirus exposure and HLA in healthy donors. Study-level background: Earlier work reported 117 million unique TCR beta sequences from 170 million or so T cells.

Nominally healthy donors provided the samples, though records likely missed some immune exposures. CDR3 length equals 16 residues. The germline V gene encodes CDR1 LGHNA and CDR2 YSLEER. The V gene end was trimmed by 0 bases and the J gene end by 7 bases; junction bases not matched to a gene: 7. Specimen: PBMCs. This sequence joins TRBV4-3 and TRBJ2-1; 9 bases agree with TRBD1. The sequence came from a woman aged 40 to 50 in good health and CMV-seronegative. CDR3 protein: CASSQDRDRERNEQFF. The CDR3 coding sequence is TGCGCCAGCAGCCAAGATCGGGACAGGGAGCGGAATGAGCAGTTCTTC.